These 31 T cell receptor beta chains were all obtained from the same sample, sequenced in a study of human thymus T cells. Corrective cardiac operations yielded the resected thymus tissue. Method: immunoSEQ multiplex PCR; TCRdb's copy keeps in-frame clones and lacks some. Among under 95,000 clones listed, about 95% were seen once. Material for sequencing was thymus tissue. The receptors derive from a girl under three years old with a congenital heart defect but otherwise immunologically healthy.

This sequence joins TRBV2 and TRBJ2-3, with D uncertain. V dropped 8 bases and J dropped 8 bases, with 14 bases sitting between them. CDR1 and CDR2 from the germline V gene are SNHLY and FYNNEI. There are 12 residues in the CDR3. Here the CDR3 reads CASALVGGTQYF. CDR3 DNA: TGTGCCAGCGCCTTGGTAGGCGGTACGCAGTATTTT.

The chain recombines TRBV15 with TRBJ1-3; no clear D. V dropped 0 bases and J dropped 0 bases, with 6 bases sitting between them. The CDR3 spans 15 residues. Germline V gives CDR1 LNHNV, CDR2 YYDKDF (reference sequence). CDR3 sequence: CATSRDPTSGNTIYF. In nucleotides, the CDR3 is TGTGCCACCAGCAGAGATCCAACCTCTGGAAACACCATATATTTT.

This chain uses TRBV5-1 with TRBJ1-2; D might be TRBD1 (5 bases). The CDR3 consists of 16 residues. Germline CDR1 and CDR2: SGHRS and YFSETQ. V was shortened by 4 bases and J by 2 bases, with 18 bases between the two germline ends. The CDR3 region has the DNA TGCGCCAGCAGCCGCTCTTTGGGGCTAGGGAACTATGGCTACACCTTC. Encoded protein: CASSRSLGLGNYGYTF.

The J gene is TRBJ2-2, the V gene TRBV7-9, with 8 bases that match TRBD2. The trim removed 4 bases at V and 6 bases at J, leaving 4 bases unmatched. The CDR3 has 14 amino acids. Per the germline V gene, CDR1 is SEHNR and CDR2 is FQNEAQ (reference sequence). The CDR3 protein is CASSSGLAPGELFF. CDR3 in DNA: TGTGCCAGCAGCTCAGGACTAGCCCCCGGGGAGCTGTTTTTT.

The chain links TRBV28 to TRBJ1-5; D unresolved. Trimming removed 3 bases from V and 11 bases from J, with 11 bases in between. This CDR3 spans 12 amino acids. The germline V gene has CDR1 MDHEN and CDR2 SYDVKM. The CDR3 here is CASSLGWQAQHF. In DNA form, the CDR3 reads TGTGCCAGCAGTTTGGGTTGGCAGGCCCAGCATTTT.

The J gene is TRBJ1-4, the V gene TRBV15; D not certain. CDR1 is LNHNV and CDR2 is YYDKDF in the germline V gene (reference sequence). Trimming left V 0 bases short and J 11 bases short, with 16 bases between. This CDR3 has 15 amino acids. This CDR3 reads CATSREMRIEEKLFF. DNA for the CDR3: TGTGCCACCAGCAGAGAGATGAGGATTGAGGAGAAACTGTTTTTT. Full variable domain (outside the CDR3, taken from reference TRBV15 and TRBJ1-4): DAMVIQNPRYQVTQFGKPVTLSCSQTLNHNVMYWYQQKSSQAPKLLFHYYDKDFNNEADTPDNFQSRRPNTSFCFLDIRSPGLGDTAMYLCATSREMRIEEKLFFGSGTQLSVL.

V gene TRBV27 combines with J gene TRBJ2-2; D possibly corresponds to TRBD1 (5 bases). Germline-derived CDR1 and CDR2 are MNHEY and SMNVEV (reference sequence). The CDR3 sequence is 19 residues long. Between the trimmed V and J ends, which lost 4 bases and 4 bases, there was a span of 25 bases. The CDR3 reads CASSSRGPSNRWVTGELFF. As DNA, the CDR3 is TGTGCCAGCAGTTCAAGGGGCCCATCGAACAGATGGGTCACCGGGGAGCTGTTTTTT.

The chain joins TRBV6-1 to TRBJ1-5; TRBD1 matches 8 bases. Germline loops: CDR1 MNHNS, CDR2 SASEGT. The CDR3 sequence is 19 residues long. J gave up 0 bases and V 2 bases, and 12 bases lay outside the gene matches. CDR3 DNA sequence: TGTGCCAGCAGTGAAACGGGCAGGGGGCTCTGGAATAGCAATCAGCCCCAGCATTTT. It translates to CASSETGRGLWNSNQPQHF.

The V gene is TRBV5-8, the J gene TRBJ2-7; D is perhaps TRBD2 (6 bases). The V gene lost 5 bases and the J gene lost 9 bases, with 12 bases spanning the gap. This CDR3 contains 11 residues. The germline V gene encodes CDR1 SGHTS and CDR2 YDEGEE. CDR3 loop: CASRGWGVQYF. CDR3 nucleotide sequence: TGTGCCAGCAGGGGATGGGGGGTGCAGTACTTC.

The genes are TRBV7-3 and TRBJ2-2; D perhaps matches TRBD2 (5 bases). CDR3 length equals 16 residues. With 2 bases removed from V and 1 base from J, the gap between germline ends came to 11 bases. CDR1 is SGHTA and CDR2 is FQGTGA in the germline V gene. The CDR3, as DNA: TGTGCCAGCAGCTTACGGGGAGATGGGAACACCGGGGAGCTGTTTTTT. Translated: CASSLRGDGNTGELFF.

The V gene is TRBV5-1, the J gene TRBJ2-1; D possibly matches TRBD1 or TRBD2 (6 bases each). CDR1 and CDR2 from the germline V gene are SGHRS and YFSETQ. V gave up 0 bases and J gave up 9 bases, with 16 bases separating them. The CDR3 length is 15 residues. Here the CDR3 reads CASSLEGGYSIEQFF. Here the CDR3 DNA reads TGCGCCAGCAGCTTGGAAGGGGGGTATTCTATTGAGCAGTTCTTC. The full variable domain, rest sourced from reference TRBV5-1 and TRBJ2-1, is KAGVTQTPRYLIKTRGQQVTLSCSPISGHRSVSWYQQTPGQGLQFLFEYFSETQRNKGNFPGRFSGRQFSNSRSEMNVSTLELGDSALYLCASSLEGGYSIEQFFGPGTRLTVL.

CDR3 DNA: TGCGCCAGCAGCCTCGGGGGGGGCGCCTCGACTAGCGGGCTTAACACCGGGGAGCTGTTTTTT. This translates into CASSLGGGASTSGLNTGELFF. This chain joins TRBV4-1 and TRBJ2-2; TRBD2 aligns across 10 bases. Germline V lookup: CDR1 MGHRA, CDR2 YSYEKL. The V and J ends lost 4 bases and 2 bases, in that order; junction bases with no gene match: 19. The CDR3 is made up of 21 amino acids.

The V gene is TRBV6-5, the J gene TRBJ2-7; the match to TRBD1 covers 10 bases. The V gene end was trimmed by 5 bases and the J gene end by 2 bases; junction bases not matched to a gene: 6. The CDR3 has 15 residues. CDR1 and CDR2 from the germline V gene are MNHEY and SVGAGI. The CDR3 protein is CASSHRDRGAYEQYF. Written as DNA, the CDR3 is TGTGCCAGCAGTCACAGGGACAGGGGAGCCTACGAGCAGTACTTC.

V and J are TRBV19 and TRBJ2-1; 7 positions agree with TRBD2. The CDR3 spans 16 residues. CDR1 LNHDA and CDR2 SQIVND come from the germline V gene (reference sequence). J was trimmed by 7 bases and V by 3 bases; bases with no gene match: 12. The CDR3 DNA follows: TGTGCCAGTAGTATGCCCGTAGGTGGGAGGGGAAATGAGCAGTTCTTC. Encoded protein: CASSMPVGGRGNEQFF.

The rearrangement links TRBV14 to TRBJ2-7; perhaps TRBD2 as D (8 bases). V lost 0 bases, J lost 0 bases, and 21 bases lay in between. The CDR3 extends over 19 amino acids. CDR1 is SGHDN, CDR2 FVKESK, per germline. Written as DNA, the CDR3 is TGTGCCAGCAGCCAAGAAGGGGCTCGGGAGGGGGCCCGCTCCTACGAGCAGTACTTC. Translation gives CASSQEGAREGARSYEQYF.

The chain employs TRBV4-3 and TRBJ2-2; a weak D match, TRBD1 (5 bases). This CDR3 is built from 18 residues. Looked up from germline, CDR1 is LGHNA and CDR2 is YSLEER. V lost 3 bases, J lost 0 bases, and 17 bases lay in between. In nucleotides, the CDR3 is TGCGCCAGCAGCCACTCCGCCGCACGGACAACGAACACCGGGGAGCTGTTTTTT. Protein: CASSHSAARTTNTGELFF.

This clone was detected once. The chain recombines TRBV5-1 with TRBJ1-2, with TRBD1 matching 12 bases. The CDR3 extends over 15 amino acids. In germline, CDR1 is SGHRS, CDR2 YFSETQ. V lost 4 bases and J lost 6; bases outside the gene matches: 7. The CDR3 DNA is TGCGCCAGCAGCCCGGGGACAGGGGGCGCAGATGGCTACACCTTC. This encodes CASSPGTGGADGYTF.

The gene calls are TRBV5-1 and TRBJ2-1; weak D call: TRBD1 (5 bases). The CDR3 extends over 19 amino acids. Germline assignment: CDR1 SGHRS and CDR2 YFSETQ. The V end was cut by 0 bases, the J end by 4 bases, with 23 bases between. This chain's CDR3 is CASSLGGAGLRYLYNEQFF. For the CDR3, the DNA is TGCGCCAGCAGCTTGGGTGGGGCAGGGCTCAGGTACCTGTACAATGAGCAGTTCTTC. Drawing the rest from reference TRBV5-1 and TRBJ2-1, the complete variable domain is KAGVTQTPRYLIKTRGQQVTLSCSPISGHRSVSWYQQTPGQGLQFLFEYFSETQRNKGNFPGRFSGRQFSNSRSEMNVSTLELGDSALYLCASSLGGAGLRYLYNEQFFGPGTRLTVL.

This chain uses TRBV5-6 with TRBJ1-2; the match to TRBD1 covers 10 bases. CDR3 length: 14 residues. V lost 4 bases to trimming and J lost 6 bases; unmatched junction nucleotides: 6. The germline CDR1 and CDR2 sequences are SGHDT and YYEEEE. CDR3 sequence (DNA): TGTGCCAGCAGCCCCGGACAGGGGGTGGATGGCTACACCTTC. It yields the protein CASSPGQGVDGYTF.

This chain uses TRBV4-1 with TRBJ2-2; D ambiguous. The CDR3 has 12 residues. Trimming pared 3 bases from V and 1 base from J, leaving 0 bases between. CDR1 and CDR2 from the germline V gene are MGHRA and YSYEKL. The DNA of the CDR3 is TGCGCCAGCAGCCAGAACACCGGGGAGCTGTTTTTT. Its translation is CASSQNTGELFF.

This chain joins TRBV5-1 and TRBJ2-7; no clear D gene. The CDR3 covers 17 residues. Germline CDR1 is SGHRS and CDR2 is YFSETQ. V lost 3 bases to trimming and J lost 4 bases, with 23 bases between them. The DNA of the CDR3 is TGCGCCAGCAGCTCTGGTGGAACTGAGGTAGTCGAGTACGAGCAGTACTTC. Its protein is CASSSGGTEVVEYEQYF.

The V gene is TRBV7-4, the J gene TRBJ2-1, with TRBD2 identical over 15 bases. The CDR3 has 20 amino acids. Trimming at V came to 3 bases and at J to 7 bases, leaving 16 bases not matched to a gene. Germline lookup yields CDR1 SGHVT and CDR2 SQSDAQ. The DNA for the CDR3 is TGTGCCAGCAGCTTTAGCCCCGGGACTAGCGGGAGGAGCGACAGGAATGAGCAGTTCTTC. Translating it yields CASSFSPGTSGRSDRNEQFF.

V is TRBV11-3 and J is TRBJ2-3; 8 bases align to TRBD1. This CDR3 contains 15 residues. The junction had 4 bases not matched to a gene; V was cut back by 5 bases and J by 0 bases. CDR1 and CDR2 (germline): SGHNT, YENEEA. The DNA of the CDR3 is TGTGCCAGCAGCGACCGGGACAGGAGCACAGATACGCAGTATTTT. Amino acid sequence: CASSDRDRSTDTQYF.

For this clone: This sample includes further DNA sequences coding for the same CDR3. The genes are TRBV25-1 and TRBJ1-4; D is perhaps TRBD1 (6 bases). This CDR3 is 15 amino acids long. CDR1 is MGHDK, CDR2 SYGVNS, per germline. V was clipped by 1 base and J by 6 bases, with 12 bases between them. The DNA for the CDR3 is TGTGCCAGCAGTGAATTGGGGGGCTGGGATGAAAAACTGTTTTTT. Protein sequence: CASSELGGWDEKLFF.

J is TRBJ1-3 and V is TRBV11-2; D is uncertain. Germline V CDR1 and CDR2: SGHAT, FQNNGV. Between the trimmed V and J ends, which lost 4 bases and 4 bases, there was a span of 20 bases. The CDR3 length is 17 residues. CDR3: CASSSNPRVYLGNTIYF. CDR3 bases: TGTGCCAGCAGCTCCAACCCAAGGGTATATTTAGGAAACACCATATATTTT.

V and J are TRBV9 and TRBJ1-3; D is ambiguous. In germline, CDR1 is SGDLS, CDR2 YYNGEE. This CDR3 has 14 amino acids. The V gene lost 0 bases and the J gene lost 8 bases, with 12 bases spanning the gap. In DNA, the CDR3 is TGTGCCAGCAGCGTAGGCCGGATCCAGGACACCATATATTTT. Translating it yields CASSVGRIQDTIYF.

V is TRBV5-1 and J is TRBJ1-3; D gene ambiguous. This CDR3 is 17 amino acids long. V lost 0 bases to trimming and J lost 4 bases, with 17 bases between them. From germline, CDR1 is SGHRS and CDR2 YFSETQ. This CDR3 reads CASSLAFRGLWGNTIYF. CDR3 DNA: TGCGCCAGCAGCTTGGCGTTTCGAGGGCTGTGGGGAAACACCATATATTTT.

The chain is built from TRBV13 and TRBJ1-4; the D is unclear. CDR1 PRHDT and CDR2 FYEKMQ come from the germline V gene (reference sequence). The CDR3 has 13 amino acids. V was trimmed by 5 bases and J by 8 bases, leaving 12 bases between them. CDR3 DNA: TGTGCCAGCAGCAAGGGTGGGGAAGAAAAACTGTTTTTT. Translation gives CASSKGGEEKLFF. The full variable domain, in which reference TRBV13 and TRBJ1-4 provide the parts outside the CDR3, is AAGVIQSPRHLIKEKRETATLKCYPIPRHDTVYWYQQGPGQDPQFLISFYEKMQSDKGSIPDRFSAQQFSDYHSELNMSSLELGDSALYFCASSKGGEEKLFFGSGTQLSVL.

J is TRBJ1-3 and V is TRBV2; D remains unclear. The CDR3 is 12 amino acids. Trimming left V 5 bases short and J 4 bases short, with 6 bases between. CDR1 and CDR2 from the germline V gene are SNHLY and FYNNEI. The CDR3 sequence: CASSYRGNTIYF. In DNA, the CDR3 is TGTGCCAGCAGTTACAGAGGAAACACCATATATTTT.

This rearrangement joins TRBV28 to TRBJ2-7; 9 bases line up with TRBD2. J gave up 4 bases and V 5 bases, and 12 bases lay outside the gene matches. This CDR3 has 16 amino acids. The germline V gene encodes CDR1 MDHEN and CDR2 SYDVKM. CDR3 bases: TGTGCCAGCAGTCCCCAGGGTAGCGGGAGTCTTTACGAGCAGTACTTC. Amino acid sequence: CASSPQGSGSLYEQYF.

The chain carries TRBV27 and TRBJ1-2; TRBD1 matches 9 bases. The CDR3 is 16 residues long. Germline CDR1 reads MNHEY; CDR2 reads SMNVEV (reference sequence). V dropped 7 bases and J dropped 2; count of bases not matched to a gene: 11. CDR3 nucleotides: TGTGCCAGCAAACTTTACGACAGGGGGGGGAACTATGGCTACACCTTC. Encoded protein: CASKLYDRGGNYGYTF.